Described below is a single T cell receptor (beta chain) sequence and its context. Its target is unknown. The table came from immunoSEQ multiplex PCR; TCRdb's copy has only in-frame clones and leaves some out. Of about 94,000 clones listed, approximately 91% are singletons. This sample is part of a study of T cell responses to AZD1222 COVID-19 vaccine. Study details: The study pooled second doses at about 4 or about 12 weeks.

Study-level points and caveats: White British people made up most donors, females outnumbered males, and clonal diversity was possibly underestimated. With dominance at 160-218 and 743-854, vaccine-associated CD4 TCRs spanned spike.

Trimming cost V 3 bases and J 4 bases, with 9 bases left between them. Per the germline V gene, CDR1 is MNHEY and CDR2 is SMNVEV (reference sequence). This CDR3 is 13 amino acids long. This clonotype was sampled from an adult in good health. The input for sequencing was peripheral blood, taken on day 0 of AZD1222 vaccination. The J gene is TRBJ1-1, the V gene TRBV27, with D possibly matching TRBD1 (5 bases). The CDR3, as DNA: TGTGCCAGCAGTTTGCGGGGGAGCACTGAAGCTTTCTTT. Amino acid sequence: CASSLRGSTEAFF.